This TCR beta chain was documented in a study of OX40 agonist ivuxolimab in advanced cancers. TCRdb keeps only in-frame clones here, not all; method: immunoSEQ multiplex PCR. The table lists about 80,000 clones, 80% to 90% of them singletons. Study-wide points: Researchers did not establish what antigens the expanded peripheral T cells target.

A note on this clone: The target antigen is unknown.

Systemic immunosuppression or a history of autoimmune disease excluded patients. The clonotype comes from an adult with an advanced solid tumor such as melanoma, head and neck, liver or kidney cancer. Sequenced material: CD4+ or CD8+ T cells sorted from blood, taken in a trial of the OX40 agonist ivuxolimab.

The CDR3 spells CASRTGGTKNIQYF. The CDR3 DNA sequence: TGTGCCAGCAGAACAGGAGGAACCAAAAACATTCAGTACTTC. This sequence joins TRBV7-2 and TRBJ2-4; D tentatively reads TRBD1 or TRBD2 (5 bases each). The V gene lost 6 bases and the J gene lost 2 bases, with 11 bases spanning the gap. The CDR3 extends over 14 amino acids. The germline CDR1 and CDR2 sequences are SGHTA and FQGNSA.